This entry features one T cell receptor (beta chain) sequence. The repertoire was sequenced with immunoSEQ multiplex PCR; TCRdb's copy has only in-frame clones and lacks some. The repertoire consists of some 180,000 clones, with around 90% occurring once and the leading ten covering under 6.5%. The data were obtained in a study of blood T cell repertoires in COVID-19. CDR1 and CDR2 (germline): SGDLS, YYNGEE. There are 16 residues in the CDR3. Trimming pared 0 bases from V and 5 bases from J, leaving 17 bases between. The clonotype comes from a man aged 40-55 years with active or convalescent COVID-19. The specimen was peripheral blood. The chain employs TRBV9 and TRBJ1-1; D unclear. The CDR3 nucleotides read TGTGCCAGCAGCGTAGGTGCGGAGGCAGGAGGAACTGAAGCTTTCTTT. Protein sequence: CASSVGAEAGGTEAFF.